This TCR beta chain was found in a study of T cell responses to AZD1222 COVID-19 vaccine. Looking at the study overall: Second-dose groups at about 4 or about 12 weeks were pooled.

Details on this clone: Its antigen is undetermined.

Study-level points and caveats: Recipients of AZD1222 seropositive at baseline numbered only 6 or 7. Sampling that yielded the repertoires occurred only after the peak T cell response. It should be noted that donors were predominantly white British and more often female, and clonal diversity was possibly underestimated.

The method was immunoSEQ multiplex PCR; TCRdb's version includes in-frame clones alone and lacks a portion of them. This sample yields 65,000 to 100,000 clones, of which 65% to 85% are seen a single time; about 20% belongs to the top ten. Material: peripheral blood, obtained on day 0 of AZD1222 vaccination. This receptor was obtained from an adult in good health.

For the CDR3, the DNA is TGTGCCAGCAGCTTCGGAGACACCTTCACAGATACGCAGTATTTT. Amino acids: CASSFGDTFTDTQYF. The chain combines TRBV7-9 with TRBJ2-3; no definite D call. V lost 3 bases and J lost 2, with 12 bases in between. CDR1 SEHNR and CDR2 FQNEAQ come from the germline V gene (reference sequence). The CDR3 extends over 15 amino acids.